The 19 T cell receptor beta chains presented below share a single source sample, sequenced in a study of cytomegalovirus exposure and HLA in healthy donors. Only in-frame clones appear in the TCRdb table, and some are missing; sequencing was by immunoSEQ multiplex PCR. Of around 300,000 clones in the sample, 85% to 90% were seen once. Source material: PBMCs. The receptors here all came from a woman aged 18-29 years in good health and CMV-seronegative.

This chain connects TRBV14 to TRBJ1-2, with D unresolved. Trimming removed 1 base from V and 6 bases from J, with 9 bases in between. CDR3 length equals 13 residues. Per the germline V gene, CDR1 is SGHDN and CDR2 is FVKESK. Here the CDR3 reads CASSQGGYDGYTF. The DNA for the CDR3 is TGTGCCAGCAGCCAAGGAGGGTATGATGGCTACACCTTC.

This clone was picked up a small number of times. V usage is TRBV5-4 and J usage is TRBJ2-2; a weak D match, TRBD1 (6 bases). Per the germline V gene, CDR1 is SGHNT and CDR2 is YYREEE (reference sequence). With 4 bases removed from V and 6 bases from J, the gap between germline ends came to 10 bases. This CDR3 has 13 amino acids. The chain's CDR3 is CASSGKGAGELFF. The DNA of the CDR3 is TGTGCCAGCAGCGGTAAGGGGGCCGGGGAGCTGTTTTTT. The whole variable domain, filled in from reference TRBV5-4 and TRBJ2-2, reads ETGVTQSPTHLIKTRGQQVTLRCSSQSGHNTVSWYQQALGQGPQFIFQYYREEENGRGNFPPRFSGLQFPNYSSELNVNALELDDSALYLCASSGKGAGELFFGEGSRLTVL.

This clone was seen just once. The chain joins TRBV5-6 to TRBJ2-1; 11 bases are a match to TRBD1. V shed 5 bases and J 3 bases; nucleotides not matched to a gene: 4. Germline-derived CDR1 and CDR2 are SGHDT and YYEEEE. This CDR3 comprises 15 residues. The CDR3 loop is CASSPGTGGYNEQFF. The CDR3 DNA reads TGTGCCAGCAGTCCCGGGACAGGGGGCTACAATGAGCAGTTCTTC.

V usage is TRBV9 and J usage is TRBJ1-1; D is uncertain. The CDR3 has 15 residues. Germline values: CDR1 SGDLS, CDR2 YYNGEE. V gave up 0 bases and J gave up 3 bases, with 12 bases separating them. The CDR3 loop is CASSVDGNRDTEAFF. The CDR3 nucleotides read TGTGCCAGCAGCGTAGACGGGAACAGAGACACTGAAGCTTTCTTT.

The V and J genes are TRBV5-8 and TRBJ2-7, with D maybe TRBD1 (6 bases). This CDR3 is built from 11 residues. Germline CDR1 reads SGHTS; CDR2 reads YDEGEE. The CDR3 reads CAGGRAYEQYF. CDR3 nucleotide sequence: TGTGCTGGGGGCAGGGCCTACGAGCAGTACTTC.

The CDR3 DNA reads TGTGCCACCACAGGGGATTTCTATGGCTACACCTTC. It codes for CATTGDFYGYTF. This chain uses TRBV6-5 with TRBJ1-2; TRBD1 matches 7 bases. This CDR3 region has 12 residues. Germline loops: CDR1 MNHEY, CDR2 SVGAGI. The ends lost 10 bases at V and 4 bases at J; junction bases unmatched: 6.

The chain has TRBV19 and TRBJ2-3; D remains unclear. Germline V gene data show CDR1 as LNHDA and CDR2 as SQIVND (reference sequence). There are 15 residues in the CDR3. Trimming left V 5 bases short and J 1 base short, with 13 bases between. In nucleotides, the CDR3 is TGTGCCAGTAGTCTCTTAGTCTCGGGCACAGATACGCAGTATTTT. This codes for CASSLLVSGTDTQYF. Based on the CDR3 plus reference TRBV19 and TRBJ2-3, the full variable domain is DGGITQSPKYLFRKEGQNVTLSCEQNLNHDAMYWYRQDPGQGLRLIYYSQIVNDFQKGDIAEGYSVSREKKESFPLTVTSAQKNPTAFYLCASSLLVSGTDTQYFGPGTRLTVL.

This clone has a handful of counts. J is TRBJ2-5 and V is TRBV28, with D perhaps TRBD2 (6 bases). Trimming stripped 4 bases from V and 4 bases from J, with 16 bases between. This CDR3 is 15 amino acids long. In germline, CDR1 is MDHEN, CDR2 SYDVKM. The CDR3 sequence: CASSSLGGGGETQYF. The CDR3 region has the DNA TGTGCCAGCAGTTCCCTCGGGGGTGGAGGAGAGACCCAGTACTTC.

The gene calls are TRBV2 and TRBJ2-3; D gene unclear. The germline CDR1 and CDR2 sequences are SNHLY and FYNNEI. V was cut by 5 bases and J by 5 bases, with 8 bases left in between. This CDR3 has 12 amino acids. For the CDR3, the DNA is TGTGCCAGCAGTTCCCGCGTAGATACGCAGTATTTT. Protein sequence: CASSSRVDTQYF.

V and J are TRBV7-9 and TRBJ1-2; 11 bases are shared with TRBD1. The J segment lost 3 bases and the V segment lost 2 bases, leaving 11 bases of the junction unmatched. CDR3 length equals 18 residues. The V gene's germline CDR1 is SEHNR and CDR2 FQNEAQ (reference sequence). In nucleotides, the CDR3 is TGTGCCAGCAGCTTAAGGGGGGACAGGGGGATAGACGACTATGGCTACACCTTC. It encodes CASSLRGDRGIDDYGYTF.

The V call is TRBV28, the J call TRBJ2-2, with 10 bases identical to TRBD2. In germline, CDR1 is MDHEN, CDR2 SYDVKM. V was clipped by 6 bases and J by 6 bases; unmatched bases: 7. The CDR3 runs to 15 residues. The CDR3: CASSHLAGVAGELFF. The CDR3 nucleotides read TGTGCCAGCAGCCACCTAGCGGGAGTCGCCGGGGAGCTGTTTTTT.

In the case of this clone: Different DNA sequences within this sample yield the same CDR3. The chain recombines TRBV11-2 with TRBJ1-2, with D maybe TRBD1 (6 bases). This CDR3 contains 14 residues. Trimming took off 1 base at V and 0 bases at J, with 6 bases between the two ends. CDR1 is SGHAT, CDR2 FQNNGV, per germline. The CDR3 DNA sequence: TGTGCCAGCAGCTTAGGGACAGCTAACTATGGCTACACCTTC. This translates into CASSLGTANYGYTF.

The V call is TRBV9, the J call TRBJ2-3, with 8 bases aligning to TRBD2. The CDR3 extends over 16 amino acids. Germline loops: CDR1 SGDLS, CDR2 YYNGEE. V trimming: 2 bases; J trimming: 5 bases; junction bases outside the gene matches: 10. CDR3 nucleotide sequence: TGTGCCAGCAGCGTTTCGCCAACTAGCGGAGTAGATACGCAGTATTTT. This codes for CASSVSPTSGVDTQYF.

This chain uses TRBV5-3 with TRBJ1-6; no clear D gene. TRBV5-3 is an open reading frame, and its role is uncertain. Trimming shortened V by 2 bases and J by 12 bases, and 18 bases separated the two germline ends. The CDR3 covers 15 residues. The CDR3 nucleotides read TGTGCCAGAAGCTTACGGGGTGGCTCCCCCGGACCCCTCCACTTT. This translates into CARSLRGGSPGPLHF.

The chain couples TRBV11-2 to TRBJ2-7; D unclear. The germline V and J ends were trimmed by 1 base and 3 bases, with 10 bases remaining between them. From germline, CDR1 is SGHAT and CDR2 FQNNGV. The CDR3 is 14 amino acids. The DNA for the CDR3 is TGTGCCAGCAGCTTAGGCCTCACCTACTACGAGCAGTACTTC. Protein sequence: CASSLGLTYYEQYF.

This clone appeared a few times. The V and J genes are TRBV9 and TRBJ2-5; perhaps TRBD1 as D (6 bases). CDR1 is SGDLS, CDR2 YYNGEE, per germline. The V gene lost 0 bases and the J gene lost 5 bases, with 8 bases spanning the gap. This CDR3 has 13 residues. The CDR3, as DNA: TGTGCCAGCAGCGTAGACAGGGCGGAGACCCAGTACTTC. This codes for CASSVDRAETQYF.

V and J are TRBV28 and TRBJ2-5; D possibly corresponds to TRBD1 (6 bases). The CDR3 extends over 15 amino acids. CDR1 and CDR2 (germline): MDHEN, SYDVKM. V was pared by 8 bases and J by 0 bases, with 16 bases between. The DNA for the CDR3 is TGTGCCAGCCTGCAGGGGCGCAGCCACCAAGAGACCCAGTACTTC. Protein: CASLQGRSHQETQYF.

This clone came up once. The chain uses TRBV30 and TRBJ2-3; D gene ambiguous. V lost 5 bases, J lost 0 bases, and 6 bases lay in between. The length of the CDR3 is 12 residues. Germline assignment: CDR1 GTSNPN and CDR2 SVGIG (reference sequence). The CDR3 sequence: CAWAQSTDTQYF. CDR3 nucleotide sequence: TGTGCCTGGGCCCAGAGCACAGATACGCAGTATTTT.

This sequence joins TRBV5-1 and TRBJ2-7; 10 nucleotides align to TRBD2. V was pared by 4 bases and J by 1 base, with 23 bases of the junction left unmatched. Germline V gene lookup returns CDR1 SGHRS and CDR2 YFSETQ. The CDR3 totals 21 residues. The DNA for the CDR3 is TGCGCCAGCAGCACCGGGACTAGCGTCGATCACTGGGTGGCATTATCCTACGAGCAGTACTTC. It specifies CASSTGTSVDHWVALSYEQYF.